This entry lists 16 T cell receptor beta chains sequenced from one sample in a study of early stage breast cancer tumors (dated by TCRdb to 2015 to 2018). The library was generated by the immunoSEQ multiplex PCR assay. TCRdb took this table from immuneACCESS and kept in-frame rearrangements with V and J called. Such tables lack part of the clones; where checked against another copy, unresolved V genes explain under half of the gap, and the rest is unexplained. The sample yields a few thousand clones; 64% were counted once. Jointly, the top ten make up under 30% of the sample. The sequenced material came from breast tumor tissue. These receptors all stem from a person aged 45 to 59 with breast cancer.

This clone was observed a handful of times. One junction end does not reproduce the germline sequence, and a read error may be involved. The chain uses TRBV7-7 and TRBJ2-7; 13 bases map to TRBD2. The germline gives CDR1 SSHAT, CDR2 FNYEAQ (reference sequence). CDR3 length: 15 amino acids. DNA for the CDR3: TGTGCTAGCAGCCCCGGGACTAGCGGGGCGGAGGAGCAGTACTTC. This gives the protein CASSPGTSGAEEQYF.

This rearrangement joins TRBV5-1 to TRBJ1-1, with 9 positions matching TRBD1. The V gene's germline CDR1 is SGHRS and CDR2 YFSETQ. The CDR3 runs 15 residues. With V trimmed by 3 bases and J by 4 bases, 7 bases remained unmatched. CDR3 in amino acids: CASSYWTGVGTEAFF. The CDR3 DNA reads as TGCGCCAGCAGCTACTGGACAGGGGTCGGCACTGAAGCTTTCTTT.

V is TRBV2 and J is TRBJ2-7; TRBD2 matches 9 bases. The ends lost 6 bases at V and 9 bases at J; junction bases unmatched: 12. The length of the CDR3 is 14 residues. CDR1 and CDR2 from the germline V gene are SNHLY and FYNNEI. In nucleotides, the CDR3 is TGTGCCAGCAGCGCGGGACTAGCAACCTTCGGGCAGTACTTC. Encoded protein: CASSAGLATFGQYF.

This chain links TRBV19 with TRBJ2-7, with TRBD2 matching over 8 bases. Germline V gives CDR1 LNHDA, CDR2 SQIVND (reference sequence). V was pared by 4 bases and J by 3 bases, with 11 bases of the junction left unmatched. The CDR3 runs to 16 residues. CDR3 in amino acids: CASSNQREFGIYEQYF. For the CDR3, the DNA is TGTGCCAGTAGTAACCAGCGGGAGTTTGGCATCTACGAGCAGTACTTC.

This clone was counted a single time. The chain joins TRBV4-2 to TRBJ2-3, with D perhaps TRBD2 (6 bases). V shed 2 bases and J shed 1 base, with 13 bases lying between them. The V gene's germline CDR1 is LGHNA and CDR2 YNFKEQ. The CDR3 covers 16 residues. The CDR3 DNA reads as TGTGCCAGCAGCCAAAGGGGACTCATCCGCACAGATACGCAGTATTTT. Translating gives CASSQRGLIRTDTQYF.

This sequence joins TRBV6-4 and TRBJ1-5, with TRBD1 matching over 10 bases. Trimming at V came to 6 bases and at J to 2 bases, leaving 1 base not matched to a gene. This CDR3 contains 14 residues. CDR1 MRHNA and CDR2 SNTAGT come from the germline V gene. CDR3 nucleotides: TGTGCCAGCAGCGGACAGGGGGGCAATCAGCCCCAGCATTTT. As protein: CASSGQGGNQPQHF.

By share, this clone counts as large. This CDR3 reads CASSLPYEQYF. The CDR3 DNA reads TGTGCCAGCAGCCTCCCCTACGAGCAGTACTTC. The rearrangement joins TRBV11-2 to TRBJ2-7; D is uncertain. CDR1 is SGHAT and CDR2 is FQNNGV in the germline V gene. V dropped 5 bases and J dropped 2 bases, with 4 bases sitting between them. The CDR3 runs 11 residues. Combining the CDR3 with reference TRBV11-2 and TRBJ2-7 gives the whole variable domain EAGVAQSPRYKIIEKRQSVAFWCNPISGHATLYWYQQILGQGPKLLIQFQNNGVVDDSQLPKDRFSAERLKGVDSTLKIQPAKLEDSAVYLCASSLPYEQYFGPGTRLTVT.

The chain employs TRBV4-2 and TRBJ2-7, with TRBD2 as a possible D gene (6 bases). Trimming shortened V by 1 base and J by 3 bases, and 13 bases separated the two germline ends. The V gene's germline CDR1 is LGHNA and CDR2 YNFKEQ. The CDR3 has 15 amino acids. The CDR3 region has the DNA TGTGCCAGCAGCCAAGCAGGGACTTCCCACTACGAGCAGTACTTC. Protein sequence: CASSQAGTSHYEQYF.

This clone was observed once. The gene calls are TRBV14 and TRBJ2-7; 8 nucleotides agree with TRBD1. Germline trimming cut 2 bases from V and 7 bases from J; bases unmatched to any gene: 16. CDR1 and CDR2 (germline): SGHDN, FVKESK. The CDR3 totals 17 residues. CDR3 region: CASSQIFGAGGEGEQYF. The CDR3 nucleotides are TGTGCCAGCAGCCAAATCTTTGGGGCAGGGGGCGAAGGGGAGCAGTACTTC.

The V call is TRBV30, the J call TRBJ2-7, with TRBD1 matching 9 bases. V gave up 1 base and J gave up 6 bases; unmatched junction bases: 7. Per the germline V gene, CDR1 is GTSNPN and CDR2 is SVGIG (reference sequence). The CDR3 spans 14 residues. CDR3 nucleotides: TGTGCCTGGAGTGGGACAGGGGCCTCTGTCGAGCAGTACTTC. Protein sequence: CAWSGTGASVEQYF. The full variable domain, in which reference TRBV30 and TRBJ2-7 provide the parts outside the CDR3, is SQTIHQWPATLVQPVGSPLSLECTVEGTSNPNLYWYRQAAGRGLQLLFYSVGIGQISSEVPQNLSASRPQDRQFILSSKKLLLSDSGFYLCAWSGTGASVEQYFGPGTRLTVT.

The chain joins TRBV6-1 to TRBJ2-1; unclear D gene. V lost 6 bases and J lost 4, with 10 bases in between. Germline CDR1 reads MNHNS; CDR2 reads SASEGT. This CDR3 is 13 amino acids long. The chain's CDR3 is CASRAGVYNEQFF. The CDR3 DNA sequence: TGTGCCAGCAGGGCAGGAGTTTACAATGAGCAGTTCTTC.

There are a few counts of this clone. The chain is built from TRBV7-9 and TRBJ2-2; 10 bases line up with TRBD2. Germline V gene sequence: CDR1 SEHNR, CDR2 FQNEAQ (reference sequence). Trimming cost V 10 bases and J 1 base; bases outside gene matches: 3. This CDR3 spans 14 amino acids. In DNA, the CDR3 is TGTGCCATCCGACTAGCGGGGAACACCGGGGAGCTGTTTTTT. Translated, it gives CAIRLAGNTGELFF.

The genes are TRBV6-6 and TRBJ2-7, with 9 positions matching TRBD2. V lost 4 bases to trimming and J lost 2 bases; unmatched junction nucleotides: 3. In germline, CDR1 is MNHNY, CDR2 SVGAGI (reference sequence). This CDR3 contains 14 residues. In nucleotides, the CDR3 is TGTGCCAGCAGTTGGGCGGGAGGGCCCTACGAGCAGTACTTC. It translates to CASSWAGGPYEQYF.

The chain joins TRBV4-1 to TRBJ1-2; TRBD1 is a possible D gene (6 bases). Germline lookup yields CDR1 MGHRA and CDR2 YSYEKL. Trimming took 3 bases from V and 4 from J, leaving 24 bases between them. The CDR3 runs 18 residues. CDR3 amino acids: CASSHVLDPRGEGYGYTF. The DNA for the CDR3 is TGCGCCAGCAGCCACGTACTCGACCCCAGGGGAGAAGGCTATGGCTACACCTTC.

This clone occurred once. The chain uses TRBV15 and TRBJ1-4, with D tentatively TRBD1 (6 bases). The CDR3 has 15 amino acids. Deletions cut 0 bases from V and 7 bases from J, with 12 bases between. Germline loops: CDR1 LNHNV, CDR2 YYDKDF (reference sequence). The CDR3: CATSRDSGAGEKLFF. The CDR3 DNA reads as TGTGCCACCAGCAGAGATTCAGGGGCTGGTGAAAAACTGTTTTTT.

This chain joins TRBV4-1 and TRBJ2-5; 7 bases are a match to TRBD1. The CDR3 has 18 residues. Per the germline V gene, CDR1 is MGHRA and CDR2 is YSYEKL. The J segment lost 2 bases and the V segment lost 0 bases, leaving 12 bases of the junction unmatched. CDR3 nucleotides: TGCGCCAGCAGCCAAGACCCCCGGACAGGTGTTACTCAAGAGACCCAGTACTTC. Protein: CASSQDPRTGVTQETQYF.